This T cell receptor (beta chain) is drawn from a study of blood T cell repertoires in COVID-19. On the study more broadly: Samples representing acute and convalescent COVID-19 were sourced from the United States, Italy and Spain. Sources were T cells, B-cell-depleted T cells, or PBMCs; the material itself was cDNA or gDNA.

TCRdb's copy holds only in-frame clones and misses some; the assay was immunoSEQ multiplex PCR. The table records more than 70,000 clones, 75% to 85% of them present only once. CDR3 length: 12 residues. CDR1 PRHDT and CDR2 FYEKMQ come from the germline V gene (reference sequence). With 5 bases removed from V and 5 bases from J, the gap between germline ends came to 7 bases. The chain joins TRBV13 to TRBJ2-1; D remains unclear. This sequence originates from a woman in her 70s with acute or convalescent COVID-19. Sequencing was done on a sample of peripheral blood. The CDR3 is CASSKENNEQFF. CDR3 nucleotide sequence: TGTGCCAGCAGCAAGGAGAACAATGAGCAGTTCTTC.